The 25 T cell receptor beta chains reported below all come from one sample, sequenced in a study of cytomegalovirus exposure and HLA in healthy donors. Amplification used 60 Vbeta primers and 13 Jbeta primers. The repertoire was sequenced with immunoSEQ multiplex PCR; TCRdb's copy has only in-frame clones and lacks some. The sample lists about 55,000 clones, 65% to 80% occurring once. Sequencing was done on a sample of PBMCs. Receptor source: a man aged 40-49 years in good health and CMV-seropositive.

The genes are TRBV5-1 and TRBJ2-7, with D possibly being TRBD1 (6 bases). CDR3 length equals 14 residues. Looked up from germline, CDR1 is SGHRS and CDR2 is YFSETQ. The V end lost 4 bases, the J end lost 3 bases, and 14 bases lay between the germline ends. CDR3 sequence (DNA): TGCGCCAGCAGCCAATCCCGGGACAACTACGAGCAGTACTTC. Translation: CASSQSRDNYEQYF.

The V and J genes are TRBV9 and TRBJ2-7; 9 bases line up with TRBD2. There are 15 residues in the CDR3. Germline lookup yields CDR1 SGDLS and CDR2 YYNGEE. Trimming took 0 bases from V and 3 from J; bases not matched to a gene: 4. DNA of the CDR3: TGTGCCAGCAGCGTAGGAGGCGGGGGGGTCTACGAGCAGTACTTC. Translated, it gives CASSVGGGGVYEQYF.

The genes are TRBV5-1 and TRBJ2-3; D is unresolved. Germline CDR1 reads SGHRS; CDR2 reads YFSETQ. CDR3 length equals 11 residues. Trimming cost V 4 bases and J 3 bases, with 3 bases left between them. The CDR3 sequence is CASSITDTQYF. CDR3 bases: TGCGCCAGCAGCATAACAGATACGCAGTATTTT. Looking up the rest from reference TRBV5-1 and TRBJ2-3 gives the full variable domain: KAGVTQTPRYLIKTRGQQVTLSCSPISGHRSVSWYQQTPGQGLQFLFEYFSETQRNKGNFPGRFSGRQFSNSRSEMNVSTLELGDSALYLCASSITDTQYFGPGTRLTVL.

This chain links TRBV27 with TRBJ2-7, with D possibly matching TRBD2 (6 bases). Trimming stripped 7 bases from V and 4 bases from J, with 17 bases between. The CDR3 runs to 14 residues. Germline V gene lookup returns CDR1 MNHEY and CDR2 SMNVEV (reference sequence). As DNA, the CDR3 is TGTGCCAGCAACCGCGCGGGGCCCGGGTACGAGCAGTACTTC. It codes for CASNRAGPGYEQYF.

This chain connects TRBV4-2 to TRBJ2-1, with 7 bases aligning to TRBD2. Germline CDR1 reads LGHNA; CDR2 reads YNFKEQ. The CDR3 loop spans 13 amino acids. V trimming: 3 bases; J trimming: 10 bases; junction bases outside the gene matches: 6. The CDR3, as DNA: TGTGCCAGCAGCCAGCTCCGGGACTACGAGCAGTTCTTC. This sequence encodes CASSQLRDYEQFF.

The rearrangement joins TRBV7-2 to TRBJ2-5; 9 positions agree with TRBD2. This CDR3 contains 14 residues. J was trimmed by 3 bases and V by 5 bases; bases with no gene match: 4. Looked up from germline, CDR1 is SGHTA and CDR2 is FQGNSA. This chain's CDR3 is CASSPIAGEETQYF. As DNA, the CDR3 is TGTGCCAGCAGCCCGATAGCGGGGGAAGAGACCCAGTACTTC. The full variable domain, rest sourced from reference TRBV7-2 and TRBJ2-5, is GAGVSQSPSNKVTEKGKDVELRCDPISGHTALYWYRQSLGQGLEFLIYFQGNSAPDKSGLPSDRFSAERTGGSVSTLTIQRTQQEDSAVYLCASSPIAGEETQYFGPGTRLLVL.

The rearrangement uses TRBV4-2 and TRBJ1-5; possibly TRBD1 for D (6 bases). Trimming shortened V by 0 bases and J by 5 bases, and 11 bases separated the two germline ends. The germline V gene has CDR1 LGHNA and CDR2 YNFKEQ. The length of the CDR3 is 15 residues. The CDR3 loop is CASSQDEGVYQPQHF. CDR3 nucleotides: TGTGCCAGCAGCCAAGATGAGGGGGTGTATCAGCCCCAGCATTTT.

Only a few counts were recorded for this clone. The rearrangement links TRBV30 to TRBJ2-3; the match to TRBD1 covers 7 bases. The V gene's germline CDR1 is GTSNPN and CDR2 SVGIG (reference sequence). The CDR3 has 14 residues. Trimming removed 4 bases from V and 2 bases from J; junction bases left unmatched: 6. Here the CDR3 DNA reads TGTGCCTGGAACCCGGGACAGCTCACAGATACGCAGTATTTT. Amino acid sequence: CAWNPGQLTDTQYF.

The chain has TRBV7-8 and TRBJ1-2, with TRBD1 matching over 10 bases. The germline V gene has CDR1 SGHVS and CDR2 FQNEAQ. The J segment lost 6 bases and the V segment lost 5 bases, leaving 6 bases of the junction unmatched. The CDR3 totals 14 residues. CDR3 amino acids: CASSLRQGADGYTF. Written as DNA, the CDR3 is TGTGCCAGCAGCCTCCGACAGGGGGCCGATGGCTACACCTTC.

This chain joins TRBV9 and TRBJ1-2, with 7 bases that match TRBD1. V lost 4 bases to trimming and J lost 7 bases; unmatched junction nucleotides: 7. In germline, CDR1 is SGDLS, CDR2 YYNGEE. The CDR3 has 13 amino acids. The CDR3 coding sequence is TGTGCCAGCAGCATTGGACAGGTGGCTGGCTACACCTTC. Its protein product is CASSIGQVAGYTF. Complete variable domain (other parts from reference TRBV9 and TRBJ1-2): DSGVTQTPKHLITATGQRVTLRCSPRSGDLSVYWYQQSLDQGLQFLIQYYNGEERAKGNILERFSAQQFPDLHSELNLSSLELGDSALYFCASSIGQVAGYTFGSGTRLTVV.

This rearrangement joins TRBV5-1 to TRBJ1-1; TRBD1 matches at 7 bases. The CDR3 covers 14 residues. The ends lost 3 bases at V and 4 bases at J; junction bases unmatched: 6. Germline loops: CDR1 SGHRS, CDR2 YFSETQ. CDR3 coding DNA: TGCGCCAGCAGCTCGACAGGGCCGGGCACTGAAGCTTTCTTT. The encoded protein is CASSSTGPGTEAFF.

This clone was counted only a few times. The chain is built from TRBV9 and TRBJ1-4; 7 nucleotides agree with TRBD1. V lost 7 bases, J lost 8 bases, and 14 bases stayed unmatched. The germline V gene has CDR1 SGDLS and CDR2 YYNGEE. The CDR3 loop spans 15 amino acids. The CDR3 region has the DNA TGTGCCAGCCCGCAGAGAGGGGGCATATTCGAAAAACTGTTTTTT. Its protein is CASPQRGGIFEKLFF.

Of note for this clone: The junction departs from germline at one end; a sequencing error may be responsible. This specimen includes other DNA sequences encoding the same CDR3. This rearrangement joins TRBV7-9 to TRBJ1-4; D not resolved. The CDR3 consists of 15 residues. CDR1 is SEHNR, CDR2 FQNEAQ, per germline (reference sequence). The DNA of the CDR3 is TGTGCCAGCAGCTTAGGAGGGCGTTTAAACGAAAAGCTGTTTTTT. Its protein is CASSLGGRLNEKLFF.

The chain uses TRBV6-5 and TRBJ1-2; possible D gene TRBD1, 5 bases. CDR1 is MNHEY and CDR2 is SVGAGI in the germline V gene. The CDR3 is 14 residues long. V dropped 4 bases and J dropped 5 bases, with 14 bases sitting between them. CDR3 DNA sequence: TGTGCCAGCAGTTCAACAGGACCCAGTTATGGCTACACCTTC. Translation: CASSSTGPSYGYTF.

The chain combines TRBV6-1 with TRBJ2-7, with D possibly TRBD2 on 6 matching bases. This CDR3 region has 15 residues. The germline V and J ends were trimmed by 2 bases and 2 bases, with 13 bases remaining between them. Germline loops: CDR1 MNHNS, CDR2 SASEGT. The DNA for the CDR3 is TGTGCCAGCAGTGAACCGGGCGGGGAGACCTACGAGCAGTACTTC. It is translated as CASSEPGGETYEQYF.

This chain links TRBV29-1 with TRBJ1-2; D gene ambiguous. Germline V gene sequence: CDR1 SQVTM, CDR2 ANQGSEA. Between the trimmed V and J ends, which lost 7 bases and 2 bases, there was a span of 14 bases. There are 13 residues in the CDR3. DNA of the CDR3: TGCAGCGCCCTGGGTCCCGGGAACTATGGCTACACCTTC. Its translation is CSALGPGNYGYTF. Drawing the rest from reference TRBV29-1 and TRBJ1-2, the complete variable domain is SAVISQKPSRDICQRGTSLTIQCQVDSQVTMMFWYRQQPGQSLTLIATANQGSEATYESGFVIDKFPISRPNLTFSTLTVSNMSPEDSSIYLCSALGPGNYGYTFGSGTRLTVV.

The chain joins TRBV19 to TRBJ2-1, with TRBD2 matching over 8 bases. V was pared by 7 bases and J by 2 bases, with 7 bases of the junction left unmatched. The CDR3 covers 15 residues. The germline CDR1 and CDR2 sequences are LNHDA and SQIVND (reference sequence). The CDR3 nucleotides are TGTGCCAGTACCCCTCGGCGGGGGGCCTACAATGAGCAGTTCTTC. It codes for CASTPRRGAYNEQFF.

The rearrangement joins TRBV6-1 to TRBJ1-1; D is undetermined. Between the trimmed V and J ends, which lost 1 base and 1 base, there was a span of 16 bases. Germline CDR1 MNHNS, CDR2 SASEGT. The CDR3 runs to 17 residues. The CDR3 loop reads CASSEVGGRYSNTEAFF. The CDR3 bases are TGTGCCAGCAGTGAAGTGGGTGGGAGGTACTCGAACACTGAAGCTTTCTTT.

This chain connects TRBV7-9 to TRBJ2-7, with D perhaps TRBD2 (5 bases). Trimming took 1 base from V and 7 from J, leaving 8 bases between them. The CDR3 is 12 amino acids. From germline, CDR1 is SEHNR and CDR2 FQNEAQ (reference sequence). The DNA of the CDR3 is TGTGCCAGCAGCTTAGAGGGAGTGGAGCAGTACTTC. Translation gives CASSLEGVEQYF.

The sample holds one count of this clone. The rearrangement links TRBV5-4 to TRBJ2-3; 10 nucleotides align to TRBD2. Trimming took 0 bases from V and 6 from J; bases not matched to a gene: 7. This CDR3 is built from 16 residues. Germline CDR1 is SGHNT and CDR2 is YYREEE (reference sequence). Here the CDR3 DNA reads TGTGCCAGCAGCTTGGGCAGCGGGGGGGCTCCGGATACGCAGTATTTT. Encoded protein: CASSLGSGGAPDTQYF.

The chain couples TRBV13 to TRBJ1-3; D is possibly TRBD1 (5 bases). Trimming stripped 0 bases from V and 3 bases from J, with 6 bases between. CDR3 length: 14 amino acids. In germline, CDR1 is PRHDT, CDR2 FYEKMQ (reference sequence). CDR3 nucleotide sequence: TGTGCCAGCAGCTTAGGAAGGGGTGGAAACACCATATATTTT. Its translation: CASSLGRGGNTIYF.

This chain uses TRBV5-6 with TRBJ2-7; tentative D call: TRBD1 (6 bases). Trimming removed 4 bases at V and 1 base at J, with 21 bases between. Germline V gene lookup returns CDR1 SGHDT and CDR2 YYEEEE. The CDR3 has 17 amino acids. CDR3 loop: CASSPVGAGRPSYEQYF. CDR3 in DNA: TGTGCCAGCAGCCCGGTGGGGGCAGGGCGACCATCCTACGAGCAGTACTTC.

The chain uses TRBV19 and TRBJ1-2; D not certain. In germline, CDR1 is LNHDA, CDR2 SQIVND (reference sequence). CDR3 length equals 14 residues. Between the trimmed V and J ends, which lost 3 bases and 4 bases, there was a span of 12 bases. CDR3 residues: CASSILSVSYGYTF. The CDR3 DNA is TGTGCCAGTAGTATTCTCTCAGTTTCCTATGGCTACACCTTC.

This clone was seen a single time. The chain joins TRBV9 to TRBJ2-5; maybe TRBD2 (5 bases). V lost 0 bases, J lost 5 bases, and 14 bases lay in between. Germline CDR1 is SGDLS and CDR2 is YYNGEE. This CDR3 spans 15 amino acids. CDR3 nucleotide sequence: TGTGCCAGCAGCGTAGCCGGGGAGATTATGGAGACCCAGTACTTC. Amino acids: CASSVAGEIMETQYF.

The V call is TRBV7-9, the J call TRBJ1-5, with a possible D match to TRBD1 (6 bases). The CDR3 spans 15 residues. V lost 2 bases and J 5 bases, leaving 13 bases between the germline ends. Germline V gives CDR1 SEHNR, CDR2 FQNEAQ (reference sequence). The CDR3 nucleotides are TGTGCCAGCAGCTTAACAGGGTGGGATGATCAGCCCCAGCATTTT. Protein product: CASSLTGWDDQPQHF.